This T cell receptor (beta chain) appears in the sequencing data of a study of cytomegalovirus exposure and HLA in healthy donors. Germline-derived CDR1 and CDR2 are SEHNR and FQNEAQ (reference sequence). The CDR3 runs to 15 residues. The V gene end was trimmed by 5 bases and the J gene end by 2 bases; junction bases not matched to a gene: 4. Both 60 Vbeta primers and 13 Jbeta primers went into the PCR. Generated by immunoSEQ multiplex PCR, the TCRdb table keeps only in-frame clones and is missing some. Of over 55,000 clones detected, around 87% appear once; the ten largest clones hold less than 1.5%.

The receptor was isolated from a man younger than 35 in good health and CMV-seronegative. Specimen: PBMCs. The chain joins TRBV7-9 to TRBJ2-3; 10 nucleotides line up with TRBD2. The CDR3 region is CASSHLAGDTDTQYF. Here the CDR3 DNA reads TGTGCCAGCAGCCATCTAGCGGGGGACACAGATACGCAGTATTTT.